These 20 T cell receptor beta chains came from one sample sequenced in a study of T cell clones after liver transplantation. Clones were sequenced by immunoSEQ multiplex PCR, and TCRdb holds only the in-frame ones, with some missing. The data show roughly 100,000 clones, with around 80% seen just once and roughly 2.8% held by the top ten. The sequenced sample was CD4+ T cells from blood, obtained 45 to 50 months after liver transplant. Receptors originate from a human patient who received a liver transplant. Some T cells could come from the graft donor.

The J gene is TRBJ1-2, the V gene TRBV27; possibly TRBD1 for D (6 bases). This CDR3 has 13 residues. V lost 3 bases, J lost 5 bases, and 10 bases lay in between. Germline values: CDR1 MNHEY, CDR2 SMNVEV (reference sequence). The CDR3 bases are TGTGCCAGCAGTTTGCAGGGGAGATATGGCTACACCTTC. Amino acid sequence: CASSLQGRYGYTF.

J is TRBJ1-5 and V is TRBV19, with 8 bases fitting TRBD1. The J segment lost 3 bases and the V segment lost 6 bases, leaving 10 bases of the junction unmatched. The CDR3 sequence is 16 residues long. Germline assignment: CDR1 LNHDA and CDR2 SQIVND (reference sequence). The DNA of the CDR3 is TGTGCCAGTAGCCATCGGACAGGGCCCGACAATCAGCCCCAGCATTTT. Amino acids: CASSHRTGPDNQPQHF.

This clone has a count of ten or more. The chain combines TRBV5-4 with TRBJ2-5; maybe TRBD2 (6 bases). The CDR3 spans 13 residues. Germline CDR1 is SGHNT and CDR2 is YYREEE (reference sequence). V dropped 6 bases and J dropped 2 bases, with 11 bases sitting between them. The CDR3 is CASKLAIQETQYF. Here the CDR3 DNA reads TGTGCCAGCAAACTAGCCATACAAGAGACCCAGTACTTC. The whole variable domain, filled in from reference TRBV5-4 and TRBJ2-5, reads ETGVTQSPTHLIKTRGQQVTLRCSSQSGHNTVSWYQQALGQGPQFIFQYYREEENGRGNFPPRFSGLQFPNYSSELNVNALELDDSALYLCASKLAIQETQYFGPGTRLLVL.

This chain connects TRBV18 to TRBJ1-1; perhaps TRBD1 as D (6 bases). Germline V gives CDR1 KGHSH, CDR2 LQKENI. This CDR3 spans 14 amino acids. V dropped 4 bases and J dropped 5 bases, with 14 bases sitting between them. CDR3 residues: CASSQPTGLTEAFF. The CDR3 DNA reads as TGTGCCAGCTCACAGCCGACAGGATTGACTGAAGCTTTCTTT. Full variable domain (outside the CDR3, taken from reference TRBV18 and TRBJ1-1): NAGVMQNPRHLVRRRGQEARLRCSPMKGHSHVYWYRQLPEEGLKFMVYLQKENIIDESGMPKERFSAEFPKEGPSILRIQQVVRGDSAAYFCASSQPTGLTEAFFGQGTRLTVV.

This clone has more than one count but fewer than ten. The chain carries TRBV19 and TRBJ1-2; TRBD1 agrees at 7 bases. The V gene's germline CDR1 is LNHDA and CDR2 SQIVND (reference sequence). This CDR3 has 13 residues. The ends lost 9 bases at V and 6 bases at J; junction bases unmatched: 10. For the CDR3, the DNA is TGTGCCAGCCGACAGGGACGACTAGATGGCTACACCTTC. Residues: CASRQGRLDGYTF.

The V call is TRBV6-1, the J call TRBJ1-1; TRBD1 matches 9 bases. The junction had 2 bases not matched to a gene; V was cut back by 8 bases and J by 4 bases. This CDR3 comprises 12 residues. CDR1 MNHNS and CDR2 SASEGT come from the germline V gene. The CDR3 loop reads CASATGGTEAFF. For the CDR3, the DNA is TGTGCCAGCGCGACAGGGGGCACTGAAGCTTTCTTT.

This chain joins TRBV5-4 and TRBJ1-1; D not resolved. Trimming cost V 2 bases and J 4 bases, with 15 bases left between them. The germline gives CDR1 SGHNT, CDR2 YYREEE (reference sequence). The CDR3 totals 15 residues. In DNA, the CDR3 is TGTGCCAGCAGCTTAGAGGTGGCGGTGGGCACTGAAGCTTTCTTT. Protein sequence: CASSLEVAVGTEAFF.

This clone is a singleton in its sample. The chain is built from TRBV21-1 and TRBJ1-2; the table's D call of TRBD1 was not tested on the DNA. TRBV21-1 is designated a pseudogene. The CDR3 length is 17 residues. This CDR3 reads CASSKEGEGQGRYGYTF. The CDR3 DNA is TGTGCCAGCAGCAAAGAGGGGGAGGGACAGGGGAGATATGGCTACACCTTC.

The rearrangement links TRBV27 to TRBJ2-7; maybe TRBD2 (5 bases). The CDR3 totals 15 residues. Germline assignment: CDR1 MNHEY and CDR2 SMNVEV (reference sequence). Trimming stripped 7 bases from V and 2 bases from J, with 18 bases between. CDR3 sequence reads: CASNIRRDSAYEQYF. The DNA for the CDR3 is TGTGCCAGCAACATCCGCCGGGATTCAGCCTACGAGCAGTACTTC.

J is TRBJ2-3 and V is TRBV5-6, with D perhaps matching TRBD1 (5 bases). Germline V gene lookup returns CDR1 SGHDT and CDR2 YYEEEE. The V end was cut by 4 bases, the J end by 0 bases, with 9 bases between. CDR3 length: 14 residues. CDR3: CASSPRTSTDTQYF. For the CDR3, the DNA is TGTGCCAGCAGCCCCCGGACAAGCACAGATACGCAGTATTTT.

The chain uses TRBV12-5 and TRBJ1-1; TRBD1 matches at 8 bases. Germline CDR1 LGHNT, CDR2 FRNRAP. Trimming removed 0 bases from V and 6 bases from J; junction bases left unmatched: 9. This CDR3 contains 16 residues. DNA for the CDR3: TGTGCTAGTGGTTTGGTAGGGCCAGGGGGCAGCGCTGAAGCTTTCTTT. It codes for CASGLVGPGGSAEAFF. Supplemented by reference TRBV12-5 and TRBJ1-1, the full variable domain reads DARVTQTPRHKVTEMGQEVTMRCQPILGHNTVFWYRQTMMQGLELLAYFRNRAPLDDSGMPKDRFSAEMPDATLATLKIQPSEPRDSAVYFCASGLVGPGGSAEAFFGQGTRLTVV.

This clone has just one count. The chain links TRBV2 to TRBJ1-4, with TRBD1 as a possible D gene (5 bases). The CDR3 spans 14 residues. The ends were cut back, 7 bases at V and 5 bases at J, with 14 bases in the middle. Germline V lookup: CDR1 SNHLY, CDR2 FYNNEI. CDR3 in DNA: TGTGCCAGCAACCGGGACGGAGAGAATGAAAAACTGTTTTTT. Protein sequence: CASNRDGENEKLFF. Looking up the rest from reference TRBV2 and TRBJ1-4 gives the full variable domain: EPEVTQTPSHQVTQMGQEVILRCVPISNHLYFYWYRQILGQKVEFLVSFYNNEISEKSEIFDDQFSVERPDGSNFTLKIRSTKLEDSAMYFCASNRDGENEKLFFGSGTQLSVL.

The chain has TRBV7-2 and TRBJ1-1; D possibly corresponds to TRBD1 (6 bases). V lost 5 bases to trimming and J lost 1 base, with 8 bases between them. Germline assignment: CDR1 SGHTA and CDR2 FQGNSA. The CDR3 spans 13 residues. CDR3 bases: TGTGCCAGCAGCGGGGGCGGGAACACTGAAGCTTTCTTT. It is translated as CASSGGGNTEAFF.

This chain's CDR3 is CASSAMTGKSHF. The CDR3 region has the DNA TGTGCCAGCAGTGCGATGACAGGCAAGTCTCATTTT. J is TRBJ1-5 and V is TRBV6-1, with a tentative D call TRBD1 (6 bases). The CDR3 contains 12 residues. V dropped 4 bases and J dropped 16 bases, with 17 bases sitting between them. CDR1 is MNHNS, CDR2 SASEGT, per germline.

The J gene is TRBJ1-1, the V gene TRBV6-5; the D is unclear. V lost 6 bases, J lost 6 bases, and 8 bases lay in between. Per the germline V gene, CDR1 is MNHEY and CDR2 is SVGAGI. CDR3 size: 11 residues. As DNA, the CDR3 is TGTGCCAGCAGCAAAGGGCCTGAAGCTTTCTTT. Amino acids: CASSKGPEAFF.

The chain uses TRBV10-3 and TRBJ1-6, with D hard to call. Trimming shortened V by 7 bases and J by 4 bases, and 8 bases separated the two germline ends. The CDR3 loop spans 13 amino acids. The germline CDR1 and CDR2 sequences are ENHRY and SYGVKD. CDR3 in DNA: TGTGCCATCAAACCGGAGTATAATTCACCCCTCCACTTT. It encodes CAIKPEYNSPLHF.

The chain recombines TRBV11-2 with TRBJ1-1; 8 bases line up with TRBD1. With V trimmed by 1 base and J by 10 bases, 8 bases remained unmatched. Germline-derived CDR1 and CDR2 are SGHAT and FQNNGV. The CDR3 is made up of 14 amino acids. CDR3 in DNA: TGTGCCAGCAGCTTAGCCAGGACAGGGTCTGGAGCTTTCTTT. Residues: CASSLARTGSGAFF.

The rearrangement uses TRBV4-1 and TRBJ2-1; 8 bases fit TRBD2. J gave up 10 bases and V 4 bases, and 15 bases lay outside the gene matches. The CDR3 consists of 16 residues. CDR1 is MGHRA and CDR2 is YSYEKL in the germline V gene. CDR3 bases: TGCGCCAGCAGCCCGAGGGTATTTCGGGGGGGCCCCGAGCAGTTCTTC. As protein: CASSPRVFRGGPEQFF.

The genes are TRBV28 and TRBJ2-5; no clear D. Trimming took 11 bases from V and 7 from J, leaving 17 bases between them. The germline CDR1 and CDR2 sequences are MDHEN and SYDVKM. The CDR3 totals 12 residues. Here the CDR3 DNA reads TGTGCCTCCTTGGACGGAAGGCGGACCCAGTACTTC. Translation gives CASLDGRRTQYF.

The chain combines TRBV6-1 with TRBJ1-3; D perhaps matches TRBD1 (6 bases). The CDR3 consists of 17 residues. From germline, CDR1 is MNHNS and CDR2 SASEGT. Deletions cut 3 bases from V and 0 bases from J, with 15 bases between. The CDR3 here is CASSDSQQGYSGNTIYF. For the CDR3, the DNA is TGTGCCAGCAGTGATAGTCAACAGGGATACTCTGGAAACACCATATATTTT.